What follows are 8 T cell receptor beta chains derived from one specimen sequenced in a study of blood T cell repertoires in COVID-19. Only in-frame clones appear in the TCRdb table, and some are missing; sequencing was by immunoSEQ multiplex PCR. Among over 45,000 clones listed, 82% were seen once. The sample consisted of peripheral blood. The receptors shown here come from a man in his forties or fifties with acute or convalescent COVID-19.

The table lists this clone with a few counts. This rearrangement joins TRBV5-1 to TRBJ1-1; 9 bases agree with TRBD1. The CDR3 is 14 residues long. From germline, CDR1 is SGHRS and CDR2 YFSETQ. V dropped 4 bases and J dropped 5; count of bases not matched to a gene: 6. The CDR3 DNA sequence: TGCGCCAGCAGCACACAGGGGGCGCGAACTGAAGCTTTCTTT. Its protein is CASSTQGARTEAFF. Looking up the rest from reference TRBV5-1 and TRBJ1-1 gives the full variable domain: KAGVTQTPRYLIKTRGQQVTLSCSPISGHRSVSWYQQTPGQGLQFLFEYFSETQRNKGNFPGRFSGRQFSNSRSEMNVSTLELGDSALYLCASSTQGARTEAFFGQGTRLTVV.

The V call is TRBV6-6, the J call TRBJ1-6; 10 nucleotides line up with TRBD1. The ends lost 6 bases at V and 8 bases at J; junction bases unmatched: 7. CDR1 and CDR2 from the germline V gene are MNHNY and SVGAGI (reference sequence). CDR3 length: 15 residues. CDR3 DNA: TGTGCCAGCAGCCCGACAGGGGGCCAGCATTCACCCCTCCACTTT. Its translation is CASSPTGGQHSPLHF.

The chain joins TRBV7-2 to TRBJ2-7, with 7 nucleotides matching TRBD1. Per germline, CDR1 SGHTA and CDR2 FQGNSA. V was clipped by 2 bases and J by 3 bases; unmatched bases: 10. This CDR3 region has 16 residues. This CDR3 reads CASSLKRGTDYYEQYF. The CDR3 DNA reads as TGTGCCAGCAGCTTAAAAAGAGGGACAGATTACTACGAGCAGTACTTC. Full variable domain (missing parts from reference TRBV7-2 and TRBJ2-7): GAGVSQSPSNKVTEKGKDVELRCDPISGHTALYWYRQSLGQGLEFLIYFQGNSAPDKSGLPSDRFSAERTGGSVSTLTIQRTQQEDSAVYLCASSLKRGTDYYEQYFGPGTRLTVT.

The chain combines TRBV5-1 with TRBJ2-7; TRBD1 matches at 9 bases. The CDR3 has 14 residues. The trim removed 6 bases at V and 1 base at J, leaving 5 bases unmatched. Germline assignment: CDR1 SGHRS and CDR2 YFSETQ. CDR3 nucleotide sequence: TGCGCCAGCACCGACGGGACAGGGTCCTACGAGCAGTACTTC. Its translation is CASTDGTGSYEQYF.

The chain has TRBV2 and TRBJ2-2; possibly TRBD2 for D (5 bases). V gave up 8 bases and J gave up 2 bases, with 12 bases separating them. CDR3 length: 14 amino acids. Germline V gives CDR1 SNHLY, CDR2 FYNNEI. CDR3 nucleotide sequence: TGTGCCAGCCGGAAGGGAGATAACACCGGGGAGCTGTTTTTT. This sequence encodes CASRKGDNTGELFF.

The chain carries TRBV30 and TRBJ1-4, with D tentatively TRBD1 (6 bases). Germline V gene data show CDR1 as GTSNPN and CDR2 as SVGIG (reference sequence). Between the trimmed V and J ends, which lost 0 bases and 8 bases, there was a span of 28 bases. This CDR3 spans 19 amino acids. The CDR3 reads CAWSVRLSTTGFFGEKLFF. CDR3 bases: TGTGCCTGGAGTGTACGACTCAGCACGACAGGCTTTTTCGGAGAAAAACTGTTTTTT.

The DNA of the CDR3 is TGTGCCAGCAGCAGGGGACAGGGGTCTGAGACCCAGTACTTC. Encoded protein: CASSRGQGSETQYF. The V gene is TRBV7-9, the J gene TRBJ2-5; 10 positions agree with TRBD1. CDR1 and CDR2 (germline): SEHNR, FQNEAQ (reference sequence). V dropped 5 bases and J dropped 5; count of bases not matched to a gene: 5. CDR3 length: 14 amino acids.

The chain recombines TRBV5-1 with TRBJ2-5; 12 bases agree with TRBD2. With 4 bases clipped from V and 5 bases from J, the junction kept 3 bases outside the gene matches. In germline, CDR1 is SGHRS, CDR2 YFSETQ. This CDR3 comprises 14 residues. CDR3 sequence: CASSAGTSGETQYF. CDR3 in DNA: TGCGCCAGCAGCGCCGGGACTAGCGGGGAGACCCAGTACTTC.